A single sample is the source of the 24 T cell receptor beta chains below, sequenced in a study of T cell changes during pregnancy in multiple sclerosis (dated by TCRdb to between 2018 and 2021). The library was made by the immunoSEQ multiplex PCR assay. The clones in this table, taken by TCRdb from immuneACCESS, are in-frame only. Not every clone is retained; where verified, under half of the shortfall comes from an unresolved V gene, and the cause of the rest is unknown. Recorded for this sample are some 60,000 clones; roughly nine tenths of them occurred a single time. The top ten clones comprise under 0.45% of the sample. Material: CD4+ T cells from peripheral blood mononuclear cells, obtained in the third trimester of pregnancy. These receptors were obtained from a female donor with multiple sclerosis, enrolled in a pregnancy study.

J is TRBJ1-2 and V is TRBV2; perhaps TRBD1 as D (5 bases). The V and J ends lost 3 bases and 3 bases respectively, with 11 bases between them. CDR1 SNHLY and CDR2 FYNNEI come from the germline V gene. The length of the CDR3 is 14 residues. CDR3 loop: CASSESRDDYGYTF. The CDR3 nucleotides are TGTGCCAGCAGTGAGTCCAGGGATGACTATGGCTACACCTTC.

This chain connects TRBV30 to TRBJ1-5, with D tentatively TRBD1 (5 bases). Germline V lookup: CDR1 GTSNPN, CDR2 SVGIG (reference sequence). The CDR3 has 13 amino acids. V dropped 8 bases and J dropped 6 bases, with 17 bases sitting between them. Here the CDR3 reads CAVSGGLRQPQHF. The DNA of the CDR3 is TGTGCCGTGAGCGGGGGATTGCGTCAGCCCCAGCATTTT.

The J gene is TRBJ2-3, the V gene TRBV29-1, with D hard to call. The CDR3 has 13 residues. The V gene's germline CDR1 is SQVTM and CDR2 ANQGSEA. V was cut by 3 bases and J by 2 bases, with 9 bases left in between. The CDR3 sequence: CSVEWRITDTQYF. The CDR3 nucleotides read TGCAGCGTTGAGTGGCGGATCACAGATACGCAGTATTTT.

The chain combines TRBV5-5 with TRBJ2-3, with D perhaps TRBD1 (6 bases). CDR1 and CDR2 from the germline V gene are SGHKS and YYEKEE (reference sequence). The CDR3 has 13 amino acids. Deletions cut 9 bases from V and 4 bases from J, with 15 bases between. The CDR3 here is CATRTSGADTQYF. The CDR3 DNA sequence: TGTGCCACTCGAACTTCAGGGGCAGATACGCAGTATTTT. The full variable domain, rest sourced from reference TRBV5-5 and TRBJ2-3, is DAGVTQSPTHLIKTRGQQVTLRCSPISGHKSVSWYQQVLGQGPQFIFQYYEKEERGRGNFPDRFSARQFPNYSSELNVNALLLGDSALYLCATRTSGADTQYFGPGTRLTVL.

The chain's CDR3 is CASSFEGASGNTIYF. The CDR3, as DNA: TGCGCCAGCAGCTTCGAGGGCGCGTCTGGAAACACCATATATTTT. This chain uses TRBV5-1 with TRBJ1-3; D not resolved. Trimming took 2 bases from V and 1 from J, leaving 10 bases between them. Per the germline V gene, CDR1 is SGHRS and CDR2 is YFSETQ. This CDR3 has 15 amino acids.

The CDR3 sequence is CASSRNYEQYF. The CDR3 DNA follows: TGTGCCAGCAGCCGTAACTACGAGCAGTACTTC. V usage is TRBV7-9 and J usage is TRBJ2-7, with unresolved D. The germline gives CDR1 SEHNR, CDR2 FQNEAQ (reference sequence). The CDR3 length is 11 residues. The V end lost 5 bases, the J end lost 3 bases, and 5 bases lay between the germline ends.

CDR3 in amino acids: CASSLARGIPPYGYTF. In nucleotides, the CDR3 is TGTGCCAGCAGCTTAGCGCGGGGAATCCCCCCTTATGGCTACACCTTC. V and J are TRBV7-9 and TRBJ1-2; D is unclear. Trimming removed 0 bases from V and 5 bases from J, with 16 bases in between. In germline, CDR1 is SEHNR, CDR2 FQNEAQ (reference sequence). The CDR3 is 16 residues long. The variable domain in full, with the rest retrieved from reference TRBV7-9 and TRBJ1-2, is DTGVSQNPRHKITKRGQNVTFRCDPISEHNRLYWYRQTLGQGPEFLTYFQNEAQLEKSRLLSDRFSAERPKGSFSTLEIQRTEQGDSAMYLCASSLARGIPPYGYTFGSGTRLTVV.

The DNA of the CDR3 is TGTGCCAGCACGACAGGGCCGCAGAACACTGAAGCTTTCTTT. Protein sequence: CASTTGPQNTEAFF. This chain joins TRBV11-2 and TRBJ1-1; 7 positions match TRBD1. This CDR3 region has 14 residues. J lost 1 base, V lost 7 bases, and 6 bases had no gene match. CDR1 SGHAT and CDR2 FQNNGV come from the germline V gene.

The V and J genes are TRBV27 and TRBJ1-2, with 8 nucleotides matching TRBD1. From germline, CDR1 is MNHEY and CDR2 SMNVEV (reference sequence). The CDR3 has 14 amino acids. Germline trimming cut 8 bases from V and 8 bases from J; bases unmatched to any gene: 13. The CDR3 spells CASCGRGQGRGYTF. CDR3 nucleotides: TGTGCCAGCTGTGGCCGTGGACAGGGACGAGGCTACACCTTC.

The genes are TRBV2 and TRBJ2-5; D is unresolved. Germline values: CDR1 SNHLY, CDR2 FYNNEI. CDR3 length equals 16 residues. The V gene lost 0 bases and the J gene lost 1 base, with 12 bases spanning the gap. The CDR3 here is CASSEARFSFQETQYF. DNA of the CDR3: TGTGCCAGCAGTGAAGCCCGCTTTAGCTTCCAAGAGACCCAGTACTTC. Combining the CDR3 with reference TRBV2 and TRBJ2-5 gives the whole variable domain EPEVTQTPSHQVTQMGQEVILRCVPISNHLYFYWYRQILGQKVEFLVSFYNNEISEKSEIFDDQFSVERPDGSNFTLKIRSTKLEDSAMYFCASSEARFSFQETQYFGPGTRLLVL.

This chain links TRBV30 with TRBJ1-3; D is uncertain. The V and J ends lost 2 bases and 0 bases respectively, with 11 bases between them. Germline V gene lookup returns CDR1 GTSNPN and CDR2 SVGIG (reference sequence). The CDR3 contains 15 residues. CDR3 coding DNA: TGTGCCTGGAGTAGGGAGGGCTTCTCTGGAAACACCATATATTTT. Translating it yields CAWSREGFSGNTIYF.

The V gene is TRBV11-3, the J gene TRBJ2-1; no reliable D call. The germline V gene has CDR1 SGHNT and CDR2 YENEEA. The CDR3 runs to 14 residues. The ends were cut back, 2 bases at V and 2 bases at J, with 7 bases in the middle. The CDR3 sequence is CASSLSRAYNEQFF. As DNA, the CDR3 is TGTGCCAGCAGCTTAAGTCGAGCCTACAATGAGCAGTTCTTC.

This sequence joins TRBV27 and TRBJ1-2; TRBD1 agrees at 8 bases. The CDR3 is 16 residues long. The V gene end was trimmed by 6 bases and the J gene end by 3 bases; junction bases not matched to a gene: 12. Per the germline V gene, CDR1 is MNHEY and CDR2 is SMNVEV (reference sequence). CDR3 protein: CASRYRTGSSDYGYTF. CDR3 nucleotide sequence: TGTGCCAGCAGATACAGGACAGGGAGCTCGGACTATGGCTACACCTTC.

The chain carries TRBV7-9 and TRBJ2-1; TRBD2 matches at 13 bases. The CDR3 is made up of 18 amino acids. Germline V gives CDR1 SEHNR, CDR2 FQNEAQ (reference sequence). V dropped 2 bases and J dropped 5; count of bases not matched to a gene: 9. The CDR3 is CASSLSSIGTSGDNEQFF. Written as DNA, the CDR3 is TGTGCCAGCAGCTTATCCTCTATCGGGACTAGCGGGGACAATGAGCAGTTCTTC.

CDR3 in amino acids: CASSIKRGQETQYF. The DNA of the CDR3 is TGTGCCAGCAGTATTAAGCGGGGCCAAGAGACCCAGTACTTC. The chain links TRBV6-5 to TRBJ2-5, with 7 nucleotides matching TRBD2. The CDR3 loop spans 14 amino acids. CDR1 MNHEY and CDR2 SVGAGI come from the germline V gene. Germline trimming cut 5 bases from V and 1 base from J; bases unmatched to any gene: 4.

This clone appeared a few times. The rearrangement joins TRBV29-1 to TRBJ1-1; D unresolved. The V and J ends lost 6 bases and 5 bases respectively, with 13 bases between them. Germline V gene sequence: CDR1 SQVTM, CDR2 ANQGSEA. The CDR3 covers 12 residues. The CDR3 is CSVGYSGTEAFF. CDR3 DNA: TGCAGCGTGGGGTATTCGGGAACTGAAGCTTTCTTT.

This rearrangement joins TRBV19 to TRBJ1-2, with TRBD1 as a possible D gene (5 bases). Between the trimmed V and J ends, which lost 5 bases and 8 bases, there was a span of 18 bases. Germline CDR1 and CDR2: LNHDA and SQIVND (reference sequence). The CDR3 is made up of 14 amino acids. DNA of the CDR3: TGTGCCAGTAGTTGGGGCAGGAGGGTCTCCGGCTACACCTTC. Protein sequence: CASSWGRRVSGYTF.

The CDR3 DNA sequence: TGTGCCAGCAGCTTGGAGACCGGGACAGGGTATGGCTACACCTTC. It encodes CASSLETGTGYGYTF. This rearrangement joins TRBV7-6 to TRBJ1-2; TRBD1 aligns across 9 bases. CDR3 size: 15 residues. V gave up 3 bases and J gave up 5 bases; unmatched junction bases: 7. Germline V lookup: CDR1 SGHVS, CDR2 FNYEAQ.

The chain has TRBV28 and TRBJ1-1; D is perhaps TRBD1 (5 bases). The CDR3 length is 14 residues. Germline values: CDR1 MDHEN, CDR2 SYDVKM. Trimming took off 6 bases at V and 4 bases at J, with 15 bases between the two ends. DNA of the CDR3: TGTGCCAGCAGATTCCGGGGGAGGATCACTGAAGCTTTCTTT. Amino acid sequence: CASRFRGRITEAFF.

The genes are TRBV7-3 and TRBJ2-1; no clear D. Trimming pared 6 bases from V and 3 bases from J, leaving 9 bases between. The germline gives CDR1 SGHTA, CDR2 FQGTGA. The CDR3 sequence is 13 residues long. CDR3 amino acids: CASSQAYYNEQFF. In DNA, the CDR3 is TGTGCCAGCAGTCAGGCCTACTACAATGAGCAGTTCTTC. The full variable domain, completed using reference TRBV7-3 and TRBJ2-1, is GAGVSQTPSNKVTEKGKYVELRCDPISGHTALYWYRQSLGQGPEFLIYFQGTGAADDSGLPNDRFFAVRPEGSVSTLKIQRTERGDSAVYLCASSQAYYNEQFFGPGTRLTVL.

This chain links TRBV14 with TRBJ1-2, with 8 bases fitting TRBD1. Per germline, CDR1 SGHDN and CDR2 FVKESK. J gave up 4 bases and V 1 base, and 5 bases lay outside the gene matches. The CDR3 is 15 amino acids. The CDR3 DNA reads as TGTGCCAGCAGCCAAGGGACAGGGATTTTCTATGGCTACACCTTC. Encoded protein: CASSQGTGIFYGYTF.

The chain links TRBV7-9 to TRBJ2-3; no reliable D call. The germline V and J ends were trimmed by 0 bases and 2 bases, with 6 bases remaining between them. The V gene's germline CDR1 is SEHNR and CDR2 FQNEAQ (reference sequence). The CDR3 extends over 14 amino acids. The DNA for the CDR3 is TGTGCCAGCAGCTTAGCCCTTTCCACAGATACGCAGTATTTT. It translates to CASSLALSTDTQYF.

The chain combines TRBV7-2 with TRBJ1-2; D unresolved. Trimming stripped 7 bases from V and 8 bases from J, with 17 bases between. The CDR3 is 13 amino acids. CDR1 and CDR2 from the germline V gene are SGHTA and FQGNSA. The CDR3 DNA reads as TGTGCCAGCACCCGGGCACCCGGGAGGGGCTACACCTTC. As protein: CASTRAPGRGYTF.

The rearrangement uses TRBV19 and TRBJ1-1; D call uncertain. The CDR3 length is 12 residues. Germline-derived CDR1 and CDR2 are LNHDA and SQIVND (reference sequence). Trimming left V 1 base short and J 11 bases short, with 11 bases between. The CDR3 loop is CASSIGAQRAFF. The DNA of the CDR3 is TGTGCCAGTAGTATAGGTGCCCAGAGGGCTTTCTTT.